This T cell receptor (beta chain) emerged from a study of blood T cell repertoires in COVID-19. Study context: The study drew acute and convalescent COVID-19 samples from the United States, Italy and Spain. The analysed material was cDNA or gDNA that came from T cells, B-cell-depleted T cells, or PBMCs.

Recovered participants had two consecutive negative NP/OP PCR tests, healthcare professional clearance, or symptom resolution. Original processing notes: Researchers report that nucleated cell counts were estimated from reference gene primer amplification. Using immunoSEQ multiplex PCR, the repertoire was profiled, and TCRdb retains in-frame clones only, with some absent. For V, J and clone size, that table is used; D and trimming come from the DNA. The table shows hundreds of thousands of clones, with approximately 90% occurring only once. After removal of 2 bases from V and 3 bases from J, the junction contained 8 bases not matched to a gene. Germline lookup yields CDR1 SGHTA and CDR2 FQGTGA. The CDR3 runs to 16 residues.

The sequence came from a man aged 18 to 35 who had recovered from COVID-19. The chain carries TRBV7-3 and TRBJ2-3; 7 bases line up with TRBD2. Sequences were obtained from PBMCs or T cells enriched from blood (not recorded which). The CDR3 loop is CASSLYPGGGTDTQYF. As DNA, the CDR3 is TGTGCCAGCAGCTTATACCCGGGAGGAGGAACAGATACGCAGTATTTT. The whole variable domain, filled in from reference TRBV7-3 and TRBJ2-3, reads GAGVSQTPSNKVTEKGKYVELRCDPISGHTALYWYRQSLGQGPEFLIYFQGTGAADDSGLPNDRFFAVRPEGSVSTLKIQRTERGDSAVYLCASSLYPGGGTDTQYFGPGTRLTVL.